This T cell receptor (beta chain) was recorded in a study of control samples from healthy donors and cancer patients (dated by TCRdb to 2020 to 2021). V gives up 5 bases and J gives up 2 bases, and the segment between their germline ends measures 9 bases. The CDR3 starts with the cysteine, ends with the phenylalanine, and has 13 residues. Only the CDR3 portion is preserved as DNA: 39 bases, with reading frame beginning at the first base. CDR1 and CDR2 are drawn from the germline V gene (reference sequence): WNHNN, SYGVQD. A note on this clone: Its antigen is unknown. Base qualities are missing; no much larger clone stands one base away.

Receptors were amplified or captured by the immunoSEQ multiplex PCR assay. The table comes from immuneACCESS by way of TCRdb, which keeps in-frame sequences with V and J called. Part of the clones is missing from these tables; in studies checked, under half for an unresolved V gene and the rest for unknown reasons. This sample gives about 89,000 clones in total; more than 75% of them show up just once. The leading ten clones occupy 2.1% of the sample. This sequence uses TRBV10-1 and TRBJ1-1, with the D gene uncertain. The sequence derives from a woman aged 40 to 50 in good health. Material: blood. In nucleotide form, the sequence is TGCGCCAGCAGTAAGGACCGTAACACTGAAGCTTTCTTT. This gives the protein CASSKDRNTEAFF.